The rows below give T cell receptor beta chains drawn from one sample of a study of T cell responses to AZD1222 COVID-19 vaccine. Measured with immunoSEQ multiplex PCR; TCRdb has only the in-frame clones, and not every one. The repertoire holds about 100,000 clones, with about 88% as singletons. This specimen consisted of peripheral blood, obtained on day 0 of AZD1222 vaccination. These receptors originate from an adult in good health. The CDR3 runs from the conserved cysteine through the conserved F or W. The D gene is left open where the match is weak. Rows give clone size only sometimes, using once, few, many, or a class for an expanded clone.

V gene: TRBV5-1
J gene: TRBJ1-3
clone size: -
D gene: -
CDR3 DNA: TGCGCCAGCAGCGCACAGTTCTCTGGAAACACCATATATTTT
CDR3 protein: CASSAQFSGNTIYF

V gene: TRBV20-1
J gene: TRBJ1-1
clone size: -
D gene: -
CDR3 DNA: TGCAGTGCTAGTATGGTAGGGGCTGAAGCTTTCTTT
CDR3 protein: CSASMVGAEAFF

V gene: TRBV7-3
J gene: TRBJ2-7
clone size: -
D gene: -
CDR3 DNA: TGTGCCAGCAGCCGAGGATCGGGCAGGGGCCACGAGCAGTACTTC
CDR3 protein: CASSRGSGRGHEQYF

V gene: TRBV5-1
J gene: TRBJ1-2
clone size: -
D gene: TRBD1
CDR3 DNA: TGCGCCAGCAGCTTGGCCGTTGGACAGGGGAACTATGGCTACACCTTC
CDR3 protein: CASSLAVGQGNYGYTF

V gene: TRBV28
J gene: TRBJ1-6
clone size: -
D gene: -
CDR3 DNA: TGTGCCAGTCTTACTGAGCGGGGCCCCACGGCCCTCCACTTT
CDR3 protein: CASLTERGPTALHF

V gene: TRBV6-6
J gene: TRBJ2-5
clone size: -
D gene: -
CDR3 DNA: TGTGCCAGCAGCCCGGTCCAGGAGACCCAGTACTTC
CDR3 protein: CASSPVQETQYF

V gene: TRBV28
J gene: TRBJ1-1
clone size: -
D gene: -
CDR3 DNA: TGTGCCAGCAGTTTTGGGGAACGCACTGAAGCTTTCTTT
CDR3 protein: CASSFGERTEAFF

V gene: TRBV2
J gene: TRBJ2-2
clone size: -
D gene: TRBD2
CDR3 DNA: TGTGCCAGCACCGGACTAGCGGGAGCCACCGGGGAGCTGTTTTTT
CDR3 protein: CASTGLAGATGELFF

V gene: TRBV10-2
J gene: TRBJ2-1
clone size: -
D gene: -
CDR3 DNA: TGCGCCAGCAGTGAAAGGACTACCTACAATGAGCAGTTCTTC
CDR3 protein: CASSERTTYNEQFF

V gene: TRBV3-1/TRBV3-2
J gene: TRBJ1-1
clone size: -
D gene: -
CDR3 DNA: TGTGCCAGCAGCTCTGGCACTGAAGCTTTCTTT
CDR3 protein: CASSSGTEAFF

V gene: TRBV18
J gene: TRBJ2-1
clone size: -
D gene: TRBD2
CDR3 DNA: TGTGCCAGCTCGGACCCCTGGGGGGAGGGCCGGGCTGAGCAGTTCTTC
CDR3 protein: CASSDPWGEGRAEQFF

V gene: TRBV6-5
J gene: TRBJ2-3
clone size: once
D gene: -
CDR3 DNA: TGTGCCAGCAGTTCCCTGTGGGAGAGGGATACGCAGTATTTT
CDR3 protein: CASSSLWERDTQYF

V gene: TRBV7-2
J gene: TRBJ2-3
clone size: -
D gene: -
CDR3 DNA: TGTGCCAGCAGCTTACTAATCAGCGGCTACGCAGATACGCAGTATTTT
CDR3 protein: CASSLLISGYADTQYF

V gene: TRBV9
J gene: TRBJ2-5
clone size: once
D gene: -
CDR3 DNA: TGTGCCAGCAGCGTACGGGGATTCCAAGAGACCCAGTACTTC
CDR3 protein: CASSVRGFQETQYF

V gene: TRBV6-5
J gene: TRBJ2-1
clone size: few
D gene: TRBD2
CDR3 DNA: TGTGCCAGCAGTTTGTCTAGCGGGAGGGGATACAATGAGCAGTTCTTC
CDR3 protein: CASSLSSGRGYNEQFF

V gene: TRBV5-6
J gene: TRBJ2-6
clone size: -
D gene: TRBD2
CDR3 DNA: TGTGCCAGCAGCCCCCTTGGGGGGGCTGGGGCCAACGTCCTGACTTTC
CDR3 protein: CASSPLGGAGANVLTF

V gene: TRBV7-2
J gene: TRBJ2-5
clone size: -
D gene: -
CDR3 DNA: TGTGCCAGCAGCTTATGGGCTAGCAACCAAGAGACCCAGTACTTC
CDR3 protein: CASSLWASNQETQYF

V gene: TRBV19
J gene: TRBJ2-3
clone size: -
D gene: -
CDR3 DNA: TGTGCCAGTAGTATTCTCGGGACCGGGGATACGCAGTATTTT
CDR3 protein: CASSILGTGDTQYF

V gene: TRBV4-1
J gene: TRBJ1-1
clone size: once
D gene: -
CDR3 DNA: TGCGCCAGCAGCCACCCGGCAATACAGGGTCAGAACACTGAAGCTTTCTTT
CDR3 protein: CASSHPAIQGQNTEAFF

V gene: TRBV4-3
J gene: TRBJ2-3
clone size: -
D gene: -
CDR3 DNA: TGCGCCAGCAGCCAAGATCTGGCCGCCCCCGGGACGCGCCAGTATTTT
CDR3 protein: CASSQDLAAPGTRQYF

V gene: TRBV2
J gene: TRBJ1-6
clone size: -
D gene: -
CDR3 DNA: TGTGCCAGCACGCCGGGACTCTATAATTCACCCCTCCACTTT
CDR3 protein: CASTPGLYNSPLHF

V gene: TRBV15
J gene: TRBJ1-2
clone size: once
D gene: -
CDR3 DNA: TGTGCCACCAGCAGAGGGTGGGACCTAAACTATGGCTACACCTTC
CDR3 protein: CATSRGWDLNYGYTF

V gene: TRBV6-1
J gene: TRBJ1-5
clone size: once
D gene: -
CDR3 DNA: TGTGCCAGCAGTGATTCAGGGGGCAATCAGCCCCAGCATTTT
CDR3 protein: CASSDSGGNQPQHF

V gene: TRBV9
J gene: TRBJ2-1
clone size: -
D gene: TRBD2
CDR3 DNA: TGTGCCAGCAGCGTAGGCGGGAGTTTTTTCAATGAGCAGTTCTTC
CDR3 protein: CASSVGGSFFNEQFF

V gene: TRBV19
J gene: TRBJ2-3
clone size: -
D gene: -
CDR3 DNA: TGTGCCAGTAGTATAGAGGAGTTAGATACGCAGTATTTT
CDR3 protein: CASSIEELDTQYF

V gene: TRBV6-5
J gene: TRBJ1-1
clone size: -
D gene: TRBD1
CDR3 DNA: TGTGCCAGCAGTAAGGGACAGAAGAACACTGAAGCTTTCTTT
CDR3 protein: CASSKGQKNTEAFF

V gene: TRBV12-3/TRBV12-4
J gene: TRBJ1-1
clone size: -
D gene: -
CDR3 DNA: TGTGCCAGCAGTTTCGGGGGAGGCGAAGCTTTCTTT
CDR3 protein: CASSFGGGEAFF

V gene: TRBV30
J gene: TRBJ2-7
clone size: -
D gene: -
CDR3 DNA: TGTGCCTGGAGTTCATCCCGCAGGACCTCCTACGAGCAGTACTTC
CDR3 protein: CAWSSSRRTSYEQYF

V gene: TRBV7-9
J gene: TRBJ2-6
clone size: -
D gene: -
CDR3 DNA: TGTGCCAGCAGCTCCCAAACGGCGGGATCTGGGGCCAACGTCCTGACTTTC
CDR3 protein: CASSSQTAGSGANVLTF

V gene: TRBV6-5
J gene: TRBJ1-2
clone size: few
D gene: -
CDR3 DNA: TGTGCCAGCAGTCTAACTATCGACGCTAATTATGGCTACACCTTC
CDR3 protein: CASSLTIDANYGYTF

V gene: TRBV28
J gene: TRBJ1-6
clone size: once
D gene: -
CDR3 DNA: TGTGCCAGCAGTCTTCCCGGCAGCTCCTATAATTCACCCCTCCACTTT
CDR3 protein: CASSLPGSSYNSPLHF

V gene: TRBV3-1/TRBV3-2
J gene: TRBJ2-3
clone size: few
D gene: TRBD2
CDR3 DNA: TGTGCCAGCAGCCCACGTCAACTAGCGGGACCCCCTCCCAGGGATACGCAGTATTTT
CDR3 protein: CASSPRQLAGPPPRDTQYF

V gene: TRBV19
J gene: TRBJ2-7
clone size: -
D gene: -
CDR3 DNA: TGTGCCAGTAGGCTCGGAGCAGGGGTTCCCCACGAGCAGTACTTC
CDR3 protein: CASRLGAGVPHEQYF

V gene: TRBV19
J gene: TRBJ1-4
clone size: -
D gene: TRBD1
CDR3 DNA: TGTGCCAGTATGCAGGGGGTAACTAATGAAAAACTGTTTTTT
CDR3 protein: CASMQGVTNEKLFF

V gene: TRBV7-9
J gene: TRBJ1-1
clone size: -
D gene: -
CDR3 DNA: TGTGCCAGCAGCTTTTCATCCATGAACACTGAAGCTTTCTTT
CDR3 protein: CASSFSSMNTEAFF

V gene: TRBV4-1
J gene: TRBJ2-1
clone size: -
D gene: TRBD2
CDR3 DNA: TGCGCCAGCAGCGAAGTAGCGGGAGGGATCTACAATGAGCAGTTCTTC
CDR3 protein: CASSEVAGGIYNEQFF

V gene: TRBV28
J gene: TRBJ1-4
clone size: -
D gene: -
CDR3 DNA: TGTGCCAGCAGGCTCCAGGGCACCTTTAATGAAAAACTGTTTTTT
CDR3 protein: CASRLQGTFNEKLFF

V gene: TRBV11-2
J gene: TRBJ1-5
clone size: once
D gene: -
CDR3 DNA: TGTGCCAGCAGCTTAAGCGGGACCTCTAGGAGCAATCAGCCCCAGCATTTT
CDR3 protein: CASSLSGTSRSNQPQHF

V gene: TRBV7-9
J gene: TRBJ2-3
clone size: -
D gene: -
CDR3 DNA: TGTGCCAGCACCCGCACAGATACGCAGTATTTT
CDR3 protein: CASTRTDTQYF

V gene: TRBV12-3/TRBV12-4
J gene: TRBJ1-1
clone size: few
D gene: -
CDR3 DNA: TGTGCCAGCAGTTTAATCAGGTCAGATGAAGCTTTCTTT
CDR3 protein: CASSLIRSDEAFF

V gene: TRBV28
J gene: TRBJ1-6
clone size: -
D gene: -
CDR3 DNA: TGTGCCAGCAGTTTTGGCGCCAGCTCCTATAATTCACCCCTCCACTTT
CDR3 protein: CASSFGASSYNSPLHF

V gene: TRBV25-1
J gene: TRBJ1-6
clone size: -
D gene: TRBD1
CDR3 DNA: TGTGCCAGCAGTGAACTCGACAGGGAAAATTCACCCCTCCACTTT
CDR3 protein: CASSELDRENSPLHF

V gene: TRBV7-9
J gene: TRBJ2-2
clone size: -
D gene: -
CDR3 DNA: TGTGCCAGCACCCAGGCATTGGGGGAGCTGTTTTTT
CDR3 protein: CASTQALGELFF

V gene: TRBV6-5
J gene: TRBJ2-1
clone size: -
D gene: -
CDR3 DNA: TGTGCCAGCAACTCAATGGCAGATTACAATGAGCAGTTCTTC
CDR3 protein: CASNSMADYNEQFF

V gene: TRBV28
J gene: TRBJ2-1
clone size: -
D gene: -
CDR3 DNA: TGTGCCAGCCTCTCCGGGAGCGCCTACAATGAGCAGTTCTTC
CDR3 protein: CASLSGSAYNEQFF

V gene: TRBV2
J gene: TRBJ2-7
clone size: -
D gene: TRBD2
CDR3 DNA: TGTGCCAGCAGAGAAACGGACGGACTAGACGAGCAGTACTTC
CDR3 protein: CASRETDGLDEQYF

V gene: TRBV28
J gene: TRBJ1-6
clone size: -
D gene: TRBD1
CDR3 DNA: TGTGCCAGCAGTTCCACAGGGGAAGTTTCACCCCTCCACTTT
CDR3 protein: CASSSTGEVSPLHF